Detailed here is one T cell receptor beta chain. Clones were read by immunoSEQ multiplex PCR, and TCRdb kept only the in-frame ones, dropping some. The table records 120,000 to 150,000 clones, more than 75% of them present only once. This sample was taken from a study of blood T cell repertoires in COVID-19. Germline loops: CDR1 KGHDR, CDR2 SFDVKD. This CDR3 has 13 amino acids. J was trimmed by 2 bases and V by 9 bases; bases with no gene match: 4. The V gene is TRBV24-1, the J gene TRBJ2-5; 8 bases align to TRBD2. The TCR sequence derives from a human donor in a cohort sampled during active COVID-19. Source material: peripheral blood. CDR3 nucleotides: TGTGCCACCCGGGGGGGCGGGCAAGAGACCCAGTACTTC. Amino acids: CATRGGGQETQYF.